This T cell receptor (beta chain) derives from a study of blood T cell repertoires in COVID-19. Study at large: Samples taken during acute and convalescent COVID-19 were collected in the United States, Italy and Spain. Nucleic acid was either cDNA or gDNA, and it came from T cells, B-cell-depleted T cells, or PBMCs.

In the authors' workflow: Nucleated cell number was recorded as an estimate derived from reference gene primer amplification. The assay was immunoSEQ multiplex PCR, and TCRdb's table has in-frame clones only and misses some. V, J and clone size were drawn from that table, and D and trimming were deduced from the DNA. Here the sample spans around 39,000 clones, 80% being singletons. This sequence originates from a woman in her seventies with acute or convalescent COVID-19. Sequences were obtained from peripheral blood.

CDR3 region: CASTSAGAYQETQYF. The CDR3, as DNA: TGCGCCAGCACCTCAGCGGGGGCGTATCAAGAGACCCAGTACTTC. This chain uses TRBV5-1 with TRBJ2-5; 8 nucleotides align to TRBD2. The V gene end was trimmed by 6 bases and the J gene end by 2 bases; junction bases not matched to a gene: 9. This CDR3 comprises 15 residues. CDR1 is SGHRS, CDR2 YFSETQ, per germline.